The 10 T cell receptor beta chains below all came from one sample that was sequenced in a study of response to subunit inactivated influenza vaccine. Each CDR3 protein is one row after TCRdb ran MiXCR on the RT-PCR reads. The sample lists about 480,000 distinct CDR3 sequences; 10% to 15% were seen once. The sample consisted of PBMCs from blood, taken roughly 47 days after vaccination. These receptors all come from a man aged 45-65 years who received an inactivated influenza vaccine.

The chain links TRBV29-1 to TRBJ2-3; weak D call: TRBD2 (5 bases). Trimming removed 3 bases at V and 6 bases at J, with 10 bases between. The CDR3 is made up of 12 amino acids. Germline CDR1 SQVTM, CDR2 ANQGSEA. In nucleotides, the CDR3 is TGCAGCGTTGATGTGGTAGCGGATACGCAGTATTTT. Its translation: CSVDVVADTQYF.

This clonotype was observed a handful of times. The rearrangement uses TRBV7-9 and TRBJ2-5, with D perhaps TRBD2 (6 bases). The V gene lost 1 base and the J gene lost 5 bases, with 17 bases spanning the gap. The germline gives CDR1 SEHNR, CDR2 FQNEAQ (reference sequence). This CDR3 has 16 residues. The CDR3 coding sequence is TGTGCCAGCAGCTTAGAAGGTAGCGGACCGTCGGAGACCCAGTACTTC. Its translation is CASSLEGSGPSETQYF.

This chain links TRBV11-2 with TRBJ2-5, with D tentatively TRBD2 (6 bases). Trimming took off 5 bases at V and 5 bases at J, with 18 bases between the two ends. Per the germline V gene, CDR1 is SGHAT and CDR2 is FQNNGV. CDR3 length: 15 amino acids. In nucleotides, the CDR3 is TGTGCCAGCAGCCCACGTTCTAGCGTGGGGGAGACCCAGTACTTC. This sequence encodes CASSPRSSVGETQYF. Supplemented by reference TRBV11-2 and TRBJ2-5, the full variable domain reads EAGVAQSPRYKIIEKRQSVAFWCNPISGHATLYWYQQILGQGPKLLIQFQNNGVVDDSQLPKDRFSAERLKGVDSTLKIQPAKLEDSAVYLCASSPRSSVGETQYFGPGTRLLVL.

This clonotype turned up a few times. In nucleotides, the CDR3 is TGTGCCACCAGCGGACGACAGGGACTGGGGAACACCGGGGAGCTGTTTTTT. Translated, it gives CATSGRQGLGNTGELFF. The chain has TRBV24-1 and TRBJ2-2; a possible D gene is TRBD1 (7 bases). V was pared by 7 bases and J by 1 base, with 18 bases between. Germline lookup yields CDR1 KGHDR and CDR2 SFDVKD. CDR3 length: 17 residues.

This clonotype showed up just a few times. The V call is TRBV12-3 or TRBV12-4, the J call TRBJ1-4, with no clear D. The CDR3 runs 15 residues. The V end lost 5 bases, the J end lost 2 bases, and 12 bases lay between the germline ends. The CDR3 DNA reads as TGTGCCAGCAGTCCTTTTGGGGTTACTAATGAAAAACTGTTTTTT. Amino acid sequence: CASSPFGVTNEKLFF.

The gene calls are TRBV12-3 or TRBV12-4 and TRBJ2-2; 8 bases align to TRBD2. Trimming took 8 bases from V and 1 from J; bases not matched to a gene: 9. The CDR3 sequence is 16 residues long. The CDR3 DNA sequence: TGTGCCAGCCGGGGGGGGGTCCACGGGAACACCGGGGAGCTGTTTTTT. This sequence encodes CASRGGVHGNTGELFF.

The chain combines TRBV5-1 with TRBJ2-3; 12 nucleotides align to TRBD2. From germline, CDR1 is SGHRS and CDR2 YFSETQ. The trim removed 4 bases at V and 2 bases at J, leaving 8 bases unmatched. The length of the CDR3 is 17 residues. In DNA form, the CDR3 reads TGCGCCAGCAGCACTGGACTAGCGGGGTTTTTCACAGATACGCAGTATTTT. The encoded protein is CASSTGLAGFFTDTQYF.

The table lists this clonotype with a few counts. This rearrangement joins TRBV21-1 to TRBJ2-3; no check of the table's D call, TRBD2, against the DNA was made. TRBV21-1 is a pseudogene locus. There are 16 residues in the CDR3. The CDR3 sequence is CASSPATGESTDTQYF. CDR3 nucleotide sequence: TGTGCCAGCAGCCCCGCTACAGGTGAAAGCACAGATACGCAGTATTTT.

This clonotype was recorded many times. CDR3 loop: CASSSTNSRGQETQYF. In DNA, the CDR3 is TGCGCCAGCAGCTCGACAAACAGCAGGGGACAAGAGACCCAGTACTTC. This chain uses TRBV5-1 with TRBJ2-5, with D possibly being TRBD1 (6 bases). The CDR3 covers 16 residues. Trimming took off 3 bases at V and 2 bases at J, with 17 bases between the two ends. In germline, CDR1 is SGHRS, CDR2 YFSETQ.

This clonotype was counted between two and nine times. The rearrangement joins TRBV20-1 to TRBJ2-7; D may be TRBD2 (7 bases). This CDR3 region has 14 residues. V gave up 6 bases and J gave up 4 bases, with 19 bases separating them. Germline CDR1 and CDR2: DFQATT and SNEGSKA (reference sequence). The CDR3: CSAGRGGRRYEQYF. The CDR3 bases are TGCAGTGCAGGGAGGGGGGGGCGTCGGTACGAGCAGTACTTC.